There are many counts of the clone carrying this T cell receptor beta chain. What it binds is not known. This entry comes from a study of identical twins. General study results and limits: Conclusions were based on cross-sectional statistical analysis, without following the same donors. Low generation probability was overrepresented in out-of-frame alpha sequences shared by twins.

Healthy Caucasian donors formed the entire cohort. Each CDR3 protein gets one entry after TCRdb re-called the 5' RACE reads with MiXCR. The table includes 540,000 or so distinct CDR3 sequences, approximately 20% detected once. The CDR3 has 14 amino acids. V was shortened by 4 bases and J by 5 bases, with 14 bases between the two germline ends. Germline lookup yields CDR1 ENHRY and CDR2 SYGVKD. The same sample was also used in a study of yellow fever vaccine responses in identical twins. That source reports: The T cell response to vaccination in identical twins was reportedly partly convergent and partly personalized.

This clonotype was obtained from a woman between 18 and 29 years old in good health. The chain links TRBV10-3 to TRBJ1-1; tentative D call: TRBD1 (5 bases). The sequenced sample was CD4+ T cells sorted from blood. CDR3 in DNA: TGTGCCATCAGTGTTGCATACCCAGGGACTGAAGCTTTCTTT. Translated: CAISVAYPGTEAFF.